This T cell receptor beta chain was observed in a study of CD8 T cells in ankylosing spondylitis. Quantitative 5'-RACE with molecular barcodes produced the TCR beta libraries. TCRdb fed the 5' RACE reads into MiXCR, producing one record per CDR3 protein. Among roughly 64,000 distinct CDR3 sequences listed, about 6.2% were seen once. This clonotype was seen ten or more times. Its antigen is not known. Findings of the study overall: Enrichment of disease-linked clones was reportedly significant in matched ankylosing spondylitis synovial fluid. A motif of eight or nine highly homologous TCR beta variants was seen as apparently characteristic of ankylosing spondylitis blood. In the blood and synovial fluid of reactive arthritis, some motif variants had been previously reported.

After removal of 1 base from V and 1 base from J, the junction contained 10 bases not matched to a gene. CDR1 MGHRA and CDR2 YSYEKL come from the germline V gene. This CDR3 has 19 residues. This TCR derives from a male donor with ankylosing spondylitis. The material sequenced was synovial fluid, either unsorted or a sorted T cell fraction (not recorded which). This chain connects TRBV4-1 to TRBJ2-2, with TRBD2 identical over 9 bases. CDR3 DNA sequence: TGCGCCAGCAGCCAAGTCCCGGGACTACTAGCGGGGAACACCGGGGAGCTGTTTTTT. Translated, it gives CASSQVPGLLAGNTGELFF.